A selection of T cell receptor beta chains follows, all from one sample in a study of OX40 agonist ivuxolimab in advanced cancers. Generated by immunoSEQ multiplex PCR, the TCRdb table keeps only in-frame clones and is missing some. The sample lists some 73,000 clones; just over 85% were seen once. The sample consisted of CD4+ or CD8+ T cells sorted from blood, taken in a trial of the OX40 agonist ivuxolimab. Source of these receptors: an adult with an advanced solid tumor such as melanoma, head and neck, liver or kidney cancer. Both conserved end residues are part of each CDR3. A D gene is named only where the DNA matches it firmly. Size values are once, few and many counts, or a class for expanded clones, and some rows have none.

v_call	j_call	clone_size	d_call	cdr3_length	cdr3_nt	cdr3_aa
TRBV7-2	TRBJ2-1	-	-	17	TGTGCCAGCAGCTTAGCGACACAGGGCAGCTCCTACAATGAGCAGTTCTTC	CASSLATQGSSYNEQFF
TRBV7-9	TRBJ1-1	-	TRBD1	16	TGTGCCAGCAGCGAAGGACCGGGACAGAGGGCCACTGAAGCTTTCTTT	CASSEGPGQRATEAFF
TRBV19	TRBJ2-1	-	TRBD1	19	TGTGCCAGTAGTCCGCGACAGGGGGCGGTTTTAGGATCCTACAATGAGCAGTTCTTC	CASSPRQGAVLGSYNEQFF
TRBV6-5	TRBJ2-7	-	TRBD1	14	TGTGCCGTCCACCGCGGGACAGGGCGCGTCGAGCAGTACTTC	CAVHRGTGRVEQYF
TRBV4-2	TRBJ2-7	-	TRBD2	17	TGTGCCAGCAGCCAAGTCTTCACTAGCGGGCAACTCGGAGAGCAGTACTTC	CASSQVFTSGQLGEQYF
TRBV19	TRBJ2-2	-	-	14	TGTGCCAGCTCCGTTGTGACTAACACCGGGGAGCTGTTTTTT	CASSVVTNTGELFF
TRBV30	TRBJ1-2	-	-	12	TGTGCCTGGAGTGCAGGGTCCGATGGCTACACCTTC	CAWSAGSDGYTF
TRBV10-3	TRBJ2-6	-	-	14	TGTGCCATCCAGGGGCGCTCTGGGGCCAACGTCCTGACTTTC	CAIQGRSGANVLTF
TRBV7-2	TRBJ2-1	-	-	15	TGTGCCAGCAGCTCTGGGCAGGGCTCCTACAATGAGCAGTTCTTC	CASSSGQGSYNEQFF
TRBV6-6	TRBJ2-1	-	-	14	TGTGCCAGCAGGACCGACAGCTCCTACAATGAGCAGTTCTTC	CASRTDSSYNEQFF
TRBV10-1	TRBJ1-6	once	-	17	TGCGCCAGCAGGGAACAGGGTAAGGGGTCCTATAATTCACCCCTCCACTTT	CASREQGKGSYNSPLHF
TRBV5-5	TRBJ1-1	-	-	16	TGTGCCAGCAGCTTGACCCGACGACAGGCGAACACTGAAGCTTTCTTT	CASSLTRRQANTEAFF
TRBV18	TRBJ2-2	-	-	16	TGTGCCAGCTCACCGCCCACCGGGACCCACACCGGGGAGCTGTTTTTT	CASSPPTGTHTGELFF
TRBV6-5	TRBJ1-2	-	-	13	TGTGCCAGCAGCGGTCAGGGCGGCTATGGCTACACCTTC	CASSGQGGYGYTF
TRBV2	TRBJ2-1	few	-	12	TGTGCCAGCAGGGACAACTACAATGAGCAGTTCTTC	CASRDNYNEQFF
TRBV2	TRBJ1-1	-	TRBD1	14	TGTGCCAGCAGTGATGGACAGGGGTGGACTGAAGCTTTCTTT	CASSDGQGWTEAFF
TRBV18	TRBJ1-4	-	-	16	TGTGCCAGCTCACCACCTGGTAGGACAATGAATGAAAAACTGTTTTTT	CASSPPGRTMNEKLFF
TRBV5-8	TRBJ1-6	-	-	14	TGTGCCAGCAGCTTGGGACACGGAACGGGTCCCCTCCACTTT	CASSLGHGTGPLHF
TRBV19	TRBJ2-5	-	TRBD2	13	TGTGCCAGTGGGACTAGGTACCAAGAGACCCAGTACTTC	CASGTRYQETQYF
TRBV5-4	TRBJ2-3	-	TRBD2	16	TGTGCCAGCAGCTTGAATAGCGGGGGGGCGAAAGATACGCAGTATTTT	CASSLNSGGAKDTQYF
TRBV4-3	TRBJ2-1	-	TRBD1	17	TGCGCCAGCAGCCCGACGACAGGGGCCAGCTCCTACAATGAGCAGTTCTTC	CASSPTTGASSYNEQFF
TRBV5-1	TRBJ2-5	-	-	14	TGCGCCAGCAGCTTGCGAGGGAACCAAGAGACCCAGTACTTC	CASSLRGNQETQYF
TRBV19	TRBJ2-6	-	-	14	TGTGCCAGTAAACCCCGACCTGGGGCCAACGTCCTGACTTTC	CASKPRPGANVLTF
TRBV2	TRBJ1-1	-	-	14	TGTGCCAGCAGGAGACAAAGTAGGAACACTGAAGCTTTCTTT	CASRRQSRNTEAFF
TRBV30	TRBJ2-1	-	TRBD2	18	TGTGCCTGGAGTGTTGGTTGGGCTAGCGGACGTTCCTACAATGAGCAGTTCTTC	CAWSVGWASGRSYNEQFF
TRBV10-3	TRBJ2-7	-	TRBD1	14	TGTGCCATCAGTGGGGACAGGAACCAATACGAGCAGTACTTC	CAISGDRNQYEQYF
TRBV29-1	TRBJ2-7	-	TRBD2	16	TGCAGCGTTTCTGGGATGTCGGGGGAGGGCCCATACGAGCAGTACTTC	CSVSGMSGEGPYEQYF
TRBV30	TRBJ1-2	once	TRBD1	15	TGTGCCTGGAGTATCCCCCGGGACAGGGGGAATGGCTACACCTTC	CAWSIPRDRGNGYTF
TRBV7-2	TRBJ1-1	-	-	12	TGTGCCAGCAGCTTAGTTGCCATCGGGGCTTTCTTT	CASSLVAIGAFF
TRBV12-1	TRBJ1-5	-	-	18	TGTGCCAGCAGCTTTGAAGGGACAGGGGAATATAGCAATCAGCCCCAGCATTTT	CASSFEGTGEYSNQPQHF
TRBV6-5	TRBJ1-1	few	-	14	TGTGCCAGCACTAAATCCAGGATGAACACTGAAGCTTTCTTT	CASTKSRMNTEAFF
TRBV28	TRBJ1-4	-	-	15	TGTGCCAGCAGTTCCCCCCCGGACCTTAATGAAAAACTGTTTTTT	CASSSPPDLNEKLFF
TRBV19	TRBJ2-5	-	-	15	TGTGCCAGTAGTATAGTGAGGACCGTTGGGGAGACCCAGTACTTC	CASSIVRTVGETQYF
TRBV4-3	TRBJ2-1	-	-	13	TGCGCCAGCAGCCGTCGGGCGGCCGGAGAGCAGTTCTTC	CASSRRAAGEQFF
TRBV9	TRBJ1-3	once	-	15	TGTGCCAGCAGCCCCCCGGGGGACGCTGGAAACACCATATATTTT	CASSPPGDAGNTIYF
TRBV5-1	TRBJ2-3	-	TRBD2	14	TGCGCCAGCAGCTTGGACGGCGGGGGGCCCCCGGGGTATTTT	CASSLDGGGPPGYF
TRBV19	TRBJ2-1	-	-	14	TGTGCCAGTAGTCTCGAACAGGGAAACAATGAGCAGTTCTTC	CASSLEQGNNEQFF
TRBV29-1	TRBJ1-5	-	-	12	TGCAGCGTTGGGGCAGGCAATCAGCCCCAGCATTTT	CSVGAGNQPQHF
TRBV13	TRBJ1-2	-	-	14	TGTGCCAGCAGCTTAGCAGGGGCTGGATATGGCTACACCTTC	CASSLAGAGYGYTF
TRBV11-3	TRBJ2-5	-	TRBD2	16	TGTGCCAGCAGCTTAGGGAGGCGGGAGAAGCAAGAGACCCAGTACTTC	CASSLGRREKQETQYF
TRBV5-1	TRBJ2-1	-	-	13	TGCGCCAGCAGCCCACAGGGAGCGGATGAGCAGTTCTTC	CASSPQGADEQFF
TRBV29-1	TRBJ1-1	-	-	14	TGCAGCGTTGGGCCCGGACTGTCGAACACTGAAGCTTTCTTT	CSVGPGLSNTEAFF
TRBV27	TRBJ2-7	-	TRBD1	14	TGTGCCAGCAGCCCGGACAGGATAACCTACGAGCAGTACTTC	CASSPDRITYEQYF
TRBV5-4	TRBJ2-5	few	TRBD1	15	TGTGCCAGCAGCCAAACAACAGGGGGCGGGGAGACCCAGTACTTC	CASSQTTGGGETQYF
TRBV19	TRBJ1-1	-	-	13	TGTGCCACAGGACAGACTTTGCACACTGAAGCTTTCTTT	CATGQTLHTEAFF
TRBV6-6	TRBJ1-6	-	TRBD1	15	TGTGCCAGCACCAGGGGGGAGGTGAATAATTCACCCCTCCACTTT	CASTRGEVNNSPLHF
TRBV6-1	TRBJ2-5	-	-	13	TGTGCCAGCAGTCGTGACCCCCAAGAGACCCAGTACTTC	CASSRDPQETQYF
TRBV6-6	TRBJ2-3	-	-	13	TGTGCCAGCAGTATGCGGGACACAGATACGCAGTATTTT	CASSMRDTDTQYF
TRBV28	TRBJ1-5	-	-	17	TGTGCCAGCACCAAACTCGGCGGGGGGTATAGCAATCAGCCCCAGCATTTT	CASTKLGGGYSNQPQHF
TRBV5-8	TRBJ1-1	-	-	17	TGTGCCAGCATTTTACGGCCGGGACATCTATCGGACACTGAAGCTTTCTTT	CASILRPGHLSDTEAFF
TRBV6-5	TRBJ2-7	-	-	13	TGTGCCAGCAGTGACGCGACAGTTGGTGGGCTGTACTTC	CASSDATVGGLYF
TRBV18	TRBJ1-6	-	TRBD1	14	TGTGCCAGCTCAATGGGACAGGGTGTGACACCCCTCCACTTT	CASSMGQGVTPLHF
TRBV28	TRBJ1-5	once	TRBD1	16	TGTGCCAGCATCGCGCCGGGAACAGGGGATCATCAGCCCCAGCATTTT	CASIAPGTGDHQPQHF
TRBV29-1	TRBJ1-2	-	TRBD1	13	TGCAGCGTTTACCGGGACAGGGGCTATGGCTACACCTTC	CSVYRDRGYGYTF
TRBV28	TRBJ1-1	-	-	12	TGTGCCAGCAGTTGGGGGAGGGTGGTGGCTTTCTTT	CASSWGRVVAFF